This T cell receptor (beta chain) was sequenced in a study of OX40 agonist ivuxolimab in advanced cancers. Study summary: The patients received agonistic anti-OX40 (CD134) antibody ivuxolimab. Patients were under 90% male with ages roughly 23 to 79, mean roughly 64.

As regards this clone: Its antigen remains unknown.

This CDR3 comprises 14 residues. Trimming stripped 1 base from V and 2 bases from J, with 6 bases between. Germline CDR1 reads MGHRA; CDR2 reads YSYEKL. Points from the study as a whole: Low normalized T-cell clonal expansion also characterized some of the nonresponders.

The study sampled blood at baseline, cycle 4 day 1, and cycle 7 day 1. The data were produced by immunoSEQ multiplex PCR, yet TCRdb's version contains in-frame clones alone and is incomplete. The table shows about 90,000 clones, with 91% occurring only once. The receptor comes from an adult with an advanced solid tumor such as melanoma, head and neck, liver or kidney cancer. The chain is built from TRBV4-1 and TRBJ1-3; D call uncertain. The material sequenced was CD4+ or CD8+ T cells sorted from blood, taken in a trial of the OX40 agonist ivuxolimab. CDR3 in amino acids: CASSQGGTGNTIYF. The CDR3 DNA reads as TGCGCCAGCAGCCAAGGCGGGACTGGAAACACCATATATTTT.